This T cell receptor beta chain was identified in a study of OX40 agonist ivuxolimab in advanced cancers. The protocol was immunoSEQ multiplex PCR, while the TCRdb copy is restricted to in-frame clones and leaves out a portion. This table has under 30,000 clones, about 76% appearing once. This CDR3 region has 18 residues. Germline CDR1 ENHRY, CDR2 SYGVKD. V lost 5 bases, J lost 2 bases, and 15 bases stayed unmatched. V usage is TRBV10-3 and J usage is TRBJ2-3, with 8 bases matching TRBD2. The sequences come from CD4+ or CD8+ T cells sorted from blood, collected in a trial of the OX40 agonist ivuxolimab. The clonotype was recovered from an adult with an advanced solid tumor such as melanoma, head and neck, liver or kidney cancer. CDR3 loop: CAISRGGGGSTFTDTQYF. The CDR3 nucleotides read TGTGCCATCAGTCGCGGCGGCGGGGGGTCTACCTTCACAGATACGCAGTATTTT.